This T cell receptor beta chain was observed in a study of blood T cell repertoires in COVID-19. From germline, CDR1 is MNHEY and CDR2 SVGAGI. This CDR3 has 16 amino acids. With V trimmed by 2 bases and J by 13 bases, 12 bases remained unmatched. The table came from immunoSEQ multiplex PCR; TCRdb's copy has only in-frame clones and leaves some out. The table has 200,000 or so clones, 81% seen once. Sequencing was done on a sample of peripheral blood. V is TRBV6-5 and J is TRBJ1-6; 9 bases map to TRBD1. The sequence came from a woman aged 80 or over with COVID-19, enrolled during active disease. The CDR3 DNA is TGTGCCAGCAGTTACGGATGGGACAGGGCTTCGTACCCCCTCCACTTT. The encoded protein is CASSYGWDRASYPLHF.